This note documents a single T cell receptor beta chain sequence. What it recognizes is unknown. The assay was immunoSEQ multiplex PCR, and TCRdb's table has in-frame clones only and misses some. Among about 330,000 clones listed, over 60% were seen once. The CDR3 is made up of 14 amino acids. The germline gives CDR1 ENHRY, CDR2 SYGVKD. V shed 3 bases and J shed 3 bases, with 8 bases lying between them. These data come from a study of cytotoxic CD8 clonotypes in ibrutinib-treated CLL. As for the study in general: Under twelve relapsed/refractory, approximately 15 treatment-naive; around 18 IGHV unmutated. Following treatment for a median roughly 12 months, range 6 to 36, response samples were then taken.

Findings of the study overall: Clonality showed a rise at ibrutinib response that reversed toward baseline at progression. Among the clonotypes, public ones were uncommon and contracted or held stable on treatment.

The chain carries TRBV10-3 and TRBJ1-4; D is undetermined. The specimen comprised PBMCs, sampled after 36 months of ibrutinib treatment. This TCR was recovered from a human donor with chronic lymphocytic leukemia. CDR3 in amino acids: CAISEQMANEKLFF. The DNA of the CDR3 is TGTGCCATCAGTGAACAGATGGCTAATGAAAAACTGTTTTTT.